A single sample is the source of the 10 T cell receptor beta chains below, sequenced in a study of human T cells and chemical hapten exposure. TCRdb used MiXCR to reprocess the RACE reads, holding one entry per CDR3 protein. Altogether some 84,000 distinct CDR3 sequences are present, approximately 11% being singletons, with the ten largest covering about 4%. As for time point: patch test 3, about 24 weeks after DPC sensitization. Treatment noted: therapeutic diphenylcyclopropenone sensitization with weekly scalp DPC. The sample here was whole blood, taken in connection with sensitization to the hapten diphenylcyclopropenone (DPC). These receptors were collected from a woman aged 45-65 years with alopecia areata. Some clones in this sample may be carry-over from other donors' samples.

CDR3 bases: TGTGCCAGCAGCGGGATAATTTACGAGCAGTACTTC. Residues: CASSGIIYEQYF. The genes are TRBV11-2 and TRBJ2-7; D gene uncertain. Germline V gene data show CDR1 as SGHAT and CDR2 as FQNNGV. V was shortened by 5 bases and J by 4 bases, with 9 bases between the two germline ends. This CDR3 has 12 amino acids.

This clonotype showed up many times. The chain uses TRBV29-1 and TRBJ2-2; D is uncertain. The germline gives CDR1 SQVTM, CDR2 ANQGSEA. The CDR3 extends over 14 amino acids. V was pared by 3 bases and J by 2 bases, with 10 bases between. This CDR3 is CSVDRMGNTGELFF. The CDR3 DNA follows: TGCAGCGTTGACAGGATGGGAAACACCGGGGAGCTGTTTTTT.

This chain links TRBV6-5 with TRBJ2-1; tentatively, D is TRBD2 (5 bases). The CDR3 sequence is 13 residues long. The V gene lost 6 bases and the J gene lost 4 bases, with 10 bases spanning the gap. Germline assignment: CDR1 MNHEY and CDR2 SVGAGI. The CDR3 nucleotides read TGTGCCAGCAGGCTAGCCCAGTACAATGAGCAGTTCTTC. Its protein is CASRLAQYNEQFF.

This clonotype was seen at least ten times. The chain is built from TRBV7-2 and TRBJ2-2; a possible D gene is TRBD2 (6 bases). The CDR3 is made up of 13 amino acids. The V and J ends lost 10 bases and 0 bases respectively, with 9 bases between them. Germline CDR1 and CDR2: SGHTA and FQGNSA. The CDR3 bases are TGTGCCAACGGAGGGACGAACACCGGGGAGCTGTTTTTT. Translating gives CANGGTNTGELFF.

In its sample, this clonotype was seen many times. CDR3 bases: TGTGCCAGCAGTTACCCCGCCGGGAATGGGGCCAACGTCCTGACTTTC. Amino acids: CASSYPAGNGANVLTF. This chain connects TRBV6-6 to TRBJ2-6; tentatively, D is TRBD2 (5 bases). Germline V CDR1 and CDR2: MNHNY, SVGAGI (reference sequence). This CDR3 is built from 16 residues. V dropped 2 bases and J dropped 3 bases, with 11 bases sitting between them.

This clonotype was recorded a few times. This rearrangement joins TRBV6-5 to TRBJ2-5; TRBD2 aligns across 8 bases. The CDR3 has 17 amino acids. With 1 base clipped from V and 12 bases from J, the junction kept 19 bases outside the gene matches. Germline-derived CDR1 and CDR2 are MNHEY and SVGAGI. CDR3 loop: CASSYFPPPGLGRIEYF. CDR3 in DNA: TGTGCCAGCAGTTACTTCCCGCCGCCGGGACTAGGGCGTATTGAGTACTTC.

This clonotype was picked up a small number of times. V is TRBV14 and J is TRBJ2-1; D is unresolved. Germline V gives CDR1 SGHDN, CDR2 FVKESK. V was shortened by 6 bases and J by 3 bases, with 9 bases between the two germline ends. The CDR3 runs to 13 residues. The CDR3 sequence: CASSKQIYNEQFF. The CDR3 coding sequence is TGTGCCAGCAGTAAACAGATCTACAATGAGCAGTTCTTC.

This clonotype was recorded at least ten times. This chain links TRBV30 with TRBJ2-4, with a weak D call TRBD2 (6 bases). The germline V and J ends were trimmed by 2 bases and 6 bases, with 11 bases remaining between them. The CDR3 length is 13 residues. Looked up from germline, CDR1 is GTSNPN and CDR2 is SVGIG (reference sequence). The CDR3 reads CAWSHVGRNIQYF. DNA of the CDR3: TGTGCCTGGAGTCATGTCGGGAGAAACATTCAGTACTTC.

This clonotype was picked up a small number of times. V gene TRBV28 combines with J gene TRBJ2-7; D gene uncertain. Germline loops: CDR1 MDHEN, CDR2 SYDVKM. V lost 3 bases and J lost 2, with 8 bases in between. The CDR3 extends over 13 amino acids. The CDR3 loop reads CASSFGFTYEQYF. The CDR3 DNA follows: TGTGCCAGCAGTTTTGGATTCACCTACGAGCAGTACTTC.

There are a few counts of this clonotype. The CDR3 sequence is CASSGAGPLGTNEKLFF. The CDR3 DNA reads as TGTGCCAGCAGCGGCGCCGGGCCCCTGGGAACTAATGAAAAACTGTTTTTT. This sequence joins TRBV7-9 and TRBJ1-4; D uncertain. V was cut by 5 bases and J by 1 base, with 17 bases left in between. The CDR3 loop spans 17 amino acids. Germline-derived CDR1 and CDR2 are SEHNR and FQNEAQ (reference sequence).